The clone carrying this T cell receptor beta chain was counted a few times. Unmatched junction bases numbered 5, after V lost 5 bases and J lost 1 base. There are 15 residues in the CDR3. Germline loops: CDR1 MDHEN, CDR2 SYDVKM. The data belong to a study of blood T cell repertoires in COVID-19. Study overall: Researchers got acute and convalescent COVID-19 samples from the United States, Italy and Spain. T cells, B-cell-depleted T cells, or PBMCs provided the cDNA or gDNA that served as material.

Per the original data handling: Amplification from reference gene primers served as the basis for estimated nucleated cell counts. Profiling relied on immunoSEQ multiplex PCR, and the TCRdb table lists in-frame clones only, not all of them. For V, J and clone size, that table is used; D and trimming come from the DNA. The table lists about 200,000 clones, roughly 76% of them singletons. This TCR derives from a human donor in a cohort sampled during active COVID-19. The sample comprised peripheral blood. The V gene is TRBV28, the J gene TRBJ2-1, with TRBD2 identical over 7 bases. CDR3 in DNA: TGTGCCAGCAGTCGTGGACTAGTTTCCTACAATGAGCAGTTCTTC. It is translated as CASSRGLVSYNEQFF. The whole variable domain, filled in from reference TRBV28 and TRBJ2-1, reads DVKVTQSSRYLVKRTGEKVFLECVQDMDHENMFWYRQDPGLGLRLIYFSYDVKMKEKGDIPEGYSVSREKKERFSLILESASTNQTSMYLCASSRGLVSYNEQFFGPGTRLTVL.